Sequencing of this T cell receptor beta chain was carried out in a study of cytomegalovirus exposure and HLA in healthy donors (dated by TCRdb to 2015 to 2018). General notes on the study: A later analysis indicated that the 130 or so validation repertoires were generated on the platform also employed for the approximately 690 repertoires of the first cohort. Besides the first cohort of roughly 700 subjects, a separate validation cohort made up of 90 to 150 different subjects was used. The study combined high-throughput TCR immunosequencing, statistical association of individual TCRs with disease status, and machine learning to predict cytomegalovirus infection status. The aim of the study was to test whether cataloging public T cell receptors could identify signatures of past pathogen exposure. What the authors observed across the whole study: In the study, 164 TCR beta chains were listed as associated with cytomegalovirus. Of the cluster scores, roughly 93% were above 0 in a later analysis, which found that TCRs clustered in the first cohort also tended to co-occur in the 95 to 150 validation repertoires. In vitro tests confirmed that a few of the cytomegalovirus-associated TCR beta chains recognize cytomegalovirus antigens. Most TCR sequences were observed very rarely across donors, whereas some public TCRs were present in many individuals. A later analysis had no HLA typing for the validation cohort, so co-occurrence there was scored across all 130 or so repertoires. In both the original and validation cohorts, the classifier was reported to diagnose cytomegalovirus status with high specificity and sensitivity. The authors suggested that the approach could potentially be extended to other disease states and immunological phenotypes.

Libraries came from the immunoSEQ multiplex PCR assay. The original methods were these. A statistical classification framework was built for diagnosing cytomegalovirus status from the catalog of TCR beta chain sequences. Imported from immuneACCESS, the table was reduced by TCRdb to in-frame sequences with V and J called. These copies leave out some clones; in studies compared against another copy, an unresolved V gene accounts for under half, and the cause of the remainder is not known. V and J calls and clone size are copied from that table; D and trimming were computed from the DNA. The sample table records approximately 140,000 clones; about 91% of these occur just once. The ten top clones hold 7.5% to 8.5% of the sample. Details on this clone: The target of this receptor is not known. Qualities for individual bases were not recorded, and no much larger clone is one base off.

The CDR3 runs 14 residues from the cysteine to the phenylalanine. The CDR3 DNA has 42 bases and is translated from base 1. Looking up the germline V gene (reference sequence) yields CDR1 SEHNR and CDR2 FQNEAQ. V lost 1 base and J lost 2 bases; the stretch between them is 8 bases long. The donors belonged to the validation cohort of over a hundred subjects, which was separate from the roughly 670-subject first cohort. The chain employs TRBV7-9 and TRBJ1-2; no confident D gene assignment can be made. This TCR was sampled from a woman in her late teens or twenties in good health and CMV-seropositive. Sequencing was done on a sample of PBMCs. The nucleotide sequence is given as TGTGCCAGCAGCTTAGATGCGGTAAACTATGGCTACACCTTC. It translates to CASSLDAVNYGYTF.